This T cell receptor beta chain stems from a study of T cells in Graves' hyperthyroidism and ophthalmopathy. TCR beta CDR3 region amplification was performed from RNA transcripts. HTBI primers were the set used in a first-round RT-PCR of the TCR CDR3. One entry per CDR3 protein, called by TCRdb with MiXCR from the multiplex PCR reads. The data show a few hundred thousand distinct CDR3 sequences, around 42% seen once. The CDR3 sequence is 14 residues long. Germline V CDR1 and CDR2: DFQATT, SNEGSKA (reference sequence). The V gene end was trimmed by 0 bases and the J gene end by 4 bases; junction bases not matched to a gene: 4. This clonotype was observed many times.

This TCR derives from a woman aged 18 to 35 with Graves' hyperthyroidism. The specimen sequenced was peripheral blood or thyroid tissue (not recorded which). This rearrangement joins TRBV20-1 to TRBJ1-1, with 8 bases matching TRBD1. For the CDR3, the DNA is TGCAGTGCTAGAGAGCAGGGGGCGGGCACTGAAGCTTTCTTT. Residues: CSAREQGAGTEAFF.